Listed here are 14 T cell receptor beta chains from one sample, sequenced in a study of blood T cell repertoires in COVID-19. Sequencing used immunoSEQ multiplex PCR; TCRdb keeps in-frame clones, though not all of them. The sample has a few hundred thousand clones; 85% are singletons. The sequenced sample was peripheral blood. The source is a young woman with acute or convalescent COVID-19.

This chain uses TRBV3-1 (or the pseudogene TRBV3-2) with TRBJ2-7; D perhaps matches TRBD1 (6 bases). The CDR3 has 13 residues. V was clipped by 6 bases and J by 2 bases, with 11 bases between them. Per the germline V gene, CDR1 is LGHDT and CDR2 is YNNKEL (reference sequence). DNA of the CDR3: TGTGCCAGCAGTGGATGGGACACCTACGAGCAGTACTTC. It encodes CASSGWDTYEQYF.

CDR3 in DNA: TGCAGCGTGGAGGGACTCCAGAACACTGAAGCTTTCTTT. Its translation: CSVEGLQNTEAFF. The chain carries TRBV29-1 and TRBJ1-1, with D perhaps matching TRBD1 (5 bases). Germline V gene sequence: CDR1 SQVTM, CDR2 ANQGSEA. The CDR3 consists of 13 residues. The germline V and J ends were trimmed by 6 bases and 1 base, with 12 bases remaining between them.

The chain combines TRBV7-3 with TRBJ2-7; possible D gene TRBD2, 6 bases. Germline V gene sequence: CDR1 SGHTA, CDR2 FQGTGA. The CDR3 extends over 14 amino acids. V lost 1 base, J lost 5 bases, and 12 bases lay in between. The CDR3 reads CASSLNSGAHEQYF. DNA for the CDR3: TGTGCCAGCAGCTTAAATTCGGGAGCACACGAGCAGTACTTC.

The CDR3, as DNA: TGCGCCAGCAGCTTGATTCATCCGGGAGCGGAGACCCAGTACTTC. It is translated as CASSLIHPGAETQYF. V usage is TRBV5-1 and J usage is TRBJ2-5, with D maybe TRBD2 (6 bases). V lost 1 base to trimming and J lost 5 bases, with 15 bases between them. This CDR3 is 15 amino acids long. Germline assignment: CDR1 SGHRS and CDR2 YFSETQ.

The chain combines TRBV12-5 with TRBJ2-5; 9 nucleotides line up with TRBD1. Unmatched junction bases numbered 5, after V lost 5 bases and J lost 4 bases. The V gene's germline CDR1 is LGHNT and CDR2 FRNRAP. The CDR3 totals 14 residues. The CDR3: CASGPGQGSETQYF. In DNA, the CDR3 is TGTGCTAGTGGTCCCGGACAGGGGTCAGAGACCCAGTACTTC.

The gene calls are TRBV11-1 and TRBJ2-7; weak D call: TRBD2 (6 bases). V was pared by 5 bases and J by 4 bases, with 15 bases between. From germline, CDR1 is SGHAT and CDR2 FQDESV (reference sequence). The CDR3 length is 14 residues. The CDR3 spells CASSPGGIRYEQYF. The CDR3, as DNA: TGTGCCAGCAGCCCTGGGGGGATACGGTACGAGCAGTACTTC.

This clone was counted a single time. V gene TRBV30 combines with J gene TRBJ2-1; weak D call: TRBD1 (6 bases). Germline CDR1 is GTSNPN and CDR2 is SVGIG (reference sequence). The V end lost 4 bases, the J end lost 7 bases, and 20 bases lay between the germline ends. The CDR3 is 15 residues long. The CDR3 nucleotides read TGTGCCTGGAACCAGGGGATTAGACAGATGAATGAGCAGTTCTTC. As protein: CAWNQGIRQMNEQFF.

The chain has TRBV24-1 and TRBJ2-3; D possibly corresponds to TRBD1 (5 bases). With 4 bases removed from V and 0 bases from J, the gap between germline ends came to 13 bases. This CDR3 comprises 16 residues. CDR1 is KGHDR, CDR2 SFDVKD, per germline. As DNA, the CDR3 is TGTGCCACCAGTGAGCCAGGGATATCTAGCACAGATACGCAGTATTTT. The encoded protein is CATSEPGISSTDTQYF.

This clone appeared once. The chain joins TRBV4-1 to TRBJ1-2; D unresolved. V was pared by 0 bases and J by 4 bases, with 9 bases between. This CDR3 comprises 14 residues. Germline lookup yields CDR1 MGHRA and CDR2 YSYEKL. DNA for the CDR3: TGCGCCAGCAGCCAAGACAGGCAGCTCTATGGCTACACCTTC. Protein product: CASSQDRQLYGYTF.

V usage is TRBV18 and J usage is TRBJ1-1, with TRBD1 as a possible D gene (5 bases). The length of the CDR3 is 15 residues. Trimming cost V 4 bases and J 0 bases, with 12 bases left between them. Germline V gives CDR1 KGHSH, CDR2 LQKENI. CDR3 loop: CASSLGGSMNTEAFF. CDR3 nucleotides: TGTGCCAGCTCACTCGGGGGGAGCATGAACACTGAAGCTTTCTTT.

This clone appeared once. The chain is built from TRBV19 and TRBJ1-5, with D possibly TRBD1 on 5 matching bases. Germline V CDR1 and CDR2: LNHDA, SQIVND (reference sequence). Between the trimmed V and J ends, which lost 6 bases and 4 bases, there was a span of 16 bases. The CDR3 extends over 15 amino acids. The CDR3 loop is CASSPSGAGNQPQHF. The CDR3 DNA sequence: TGTGCCAGTAGCCCCTCTGGGGCAGGTAATCAGCCCCAGCATTTT.

The gene calls are TRBV5-8 and TRBJ2-5, with 10 nucleotides matching TRBD2. Germline V gene sequence: CDR1 SGHTS, CDR2 YDEGEE. The CDR3 is made up of 17 amino acids. Losses at the gene ends were 6 bases for V and 1 base for J; bases not matched to a gene: 12. The CDR3 sequence: CASNPARTSGAQETQYF. Here the CDR3 DNA reads TGTGCCAGCAACCCAGCCAGGACTAGCGGAGCCCAAGAGACCCAGTACTTC.

Comments on this clone: This sample includes further DNA sequences coding for the same CDR3. The rearrangement uses TRBV2 and TRBJ1-5, with a possible D match to TRBD1 (6 bases). The V gene's germline CDR1 is SNHLY and CDR2 FYNNEI. The CDR3 totals 14 residues. Trimming removed 6 bases from V and 2 bases from J, with 11 bases in between. Written as DNA, the CDR3 is TGTGCCAGCAGCGCTTCAGGGGGCAATCAGCCCCAGCATTTT. Encoded protein: CASSASGGNQPQHF. Filled out from reference TRBV2 and TRBJ1-5, the complete variable domain reads EPEVTQTPSHQVTQMGQEVILRCVPISNHLYFYWYRQILGQKVEFLVSFYNNEISEKSEIFDDQFSVERPDGSNFTLKIRSTKLEDSAMYFCASSASGGNQPQHFGDGTRLSIL.

The chain is built from TRBV6-5 and TRBJ2-7, with 11 bases matching TRBD2. There are 15 residues in the CDR3. Trimming removed 4 bases from V and 1 base from J; junction bases left unmatched: 3. Germline CDR1 reads MNHEY; CDR2 reads SVGAGI. The CDR3 reads CASSLLAGESYEQYF. The CDR3 nucleotides read TGTGCCAGCAGTTTACTAGCGGGAGAGTCCTACGAGCAGTACTTC.